This record concerns one TCR beta chain sequence. Its antigen remains unidentified. Profiled with immunoSEQ multiplex PCR; TCRdb holds only in-frame clones, not every one. The sample carries under 5,500 clones, around 51% recorded once. The data were obtained in a study of radiation and T cells in renal cell carcinoma. General study points: Compared with controls, irradiated tumors showed greater TCR clonality.

Germline V gene data show CDR1 as LNHDA and CDR2 as SQIVND (reference sequence). V was pared by 6 bases and J by 8 bases, with 9 bases of the junction left unmatched. This CDR3 is built from 15 residues. Treatment described: 15 Gy SBRT to primary tumor, nephrectomy 4 weeks later. V usage is TRBV19 and J usage is TRBJ2-1, with 11 positions matching TRBD2. The sequencing used tumor tissue, collected from a patient whose treatment included radiotherapy and nephrectomy. The TCR was taken from a man aged 55 to 70 with renal cell carcinoma. CDR3 nucleotides: TGTGCCAGTAGCACTAGCGGGAGATGGAAACATGAGCAGTTCTTC. It translates to CASSTSGRWKHEQFF.